The 30 T cell receptor beta chains below were found in one sample sequenced in a study of CD8 T cells in Susac syndrome. Reverse transcription of 0.5 to 1 ug RNA was performed with random hexamers. TCRdb fed the immunoSEQ multiplex PCR reads into MiXCR, producing one record per CDR3 protein. The sample contains more than 200,000 distinct CDR3 sequences, just under 95% of which appear only once. Sequencing was done on a sample of CD4+ T cells from PBMCs. The receptors come from a human donor with multiple sclerosis.

This clonotype was counted once. The CDR3 loop reads CASRKSQGHEQFF. As DNA, the CDR3 is TGCGCCAGCAGGAAAAGCCAGGGACATGAGCAGTTCTTC. J is TRBJ2-1 and V is TRBV5-1; possibly TRBD1 or TRBD2 for D (5 bases each). The CDR3 has 13 amino acids. Germline V CDR1 and CDR2: SGHRS, YFSETQ. V was pared by 5 bases and J by 8 bases, with 14 bases between.

This clonotype was observed a few times. The chain recombines TRBV19 with TRBJ2-3; no firm D call. Germline-derived CDR1 and CDR2 are LNHDA and SQIVND (reference sequence). The CDR3 sequence is 11 residues long. V was shortened by 6 bases and J by 4 bases, with 5 bases between the two germline ends. The CDR3 region is CASSMSDTQYF. The CDR3 DNA follows: TGTGCCAGTAGCATGTCAGATACGCAGTATTTT.

V is TRBV29-1 and J is TRBJ1-2, with D uncertain. Germline V lookup: CDR1 SQVTM, CDR2 ANQGSEA. Trimming shortened V by 4 bases and J by 6 bases, and 12 bases separated the two germline ends. This CDR3 region has 12 residues. This CDR3 is CSVVQAVDGYTF. The CDR3 nucleotides read TGCAGCGTTGTGCAGGCGGTGGATGGCTACACCTTC. Using reference TRBV29-1 and TRBJ1-2 for the parts outside the CDR3, the full variable domain is SAVISQKPSRDICQRGTSLTIQCQVDSQVTMMFWYRQQPGQSLTLIATANQGSEATYESGFVIDKFPISRPNLTFSTLTVSNMSPEDSSIYLCSVVQAVDGYTFGSGTRLTVV.

CDR3 loop: CASSLGVGATGETQYF. CDR3 nucleotide sequence: TGTGCCAGCAGCTTGGGGGTAGGGGCTACGGGGGAGACCCAGTACTTC. This chain connects TRBV5-6 to TRBJ2-5; either TRBD1 or TRBD2 may fit D (5 bases each). Germline V lookup: CDR1 SGHDT, CDR2 YYEEEE. CDR3 size: 16 residues. Trimming cost V 0 bases and J 5 bases, with 17 bases left between them.

The V gene is TRBV3-1, the J gene TRBJ2-5, with TRBD2 matching over 8 bases. V lost 2 bases, J lost 4 bases, and 9 bases stayed unmatched. Germline loops: CDR1 LGHDT, CDR2 YNNKEL (reference sequence). The CDR3 extends over 16 amino acids. The CDR3 here is CASSQPRGSGGETQYF. CDR3 DNA: TGTGCCAGCAGCCAACCCCGGGGCAGCGGGGGAGAGACCCAGTACTTC.

The rearrangement joins TRBV7-2 to TRBJ2-7; D is perhaps TRBD1 (5 bases). The ends were cut back, 4 bases at V and 5 bases at J, with 18 bases in the middle. The CDR3 spans 15 residues. Germline values: CDR1 SGHTA, CDR2 FQGNSA. CDR3 sequence (DNA): TGTGCCAGCAGCTCGAGACAGCTTCTATCCCACGAGCAGTACTTC. It codes for CASSSRQLLSHEQYF.

The chain couples TRBV5-4 to TRBJ1-1; tentative D call: TRBD1 (5 bases). CDR3 length: 14 residues. Germline assignment: CDR1 SGHNT and CDR2 YYREEE (reference sequence). V was shortened by 4 bases and J by 2 bases, with 12 bases between the two germline ends. CDR3 region: CASSPDIINTEAFF. DNA for the CDR3: TGTGCCAGCAGCCCGGACATTATAAACACTGAAGCTTTCTTT.

A single count supports this clonotype. The chain carries TRBV1 and TRBJ1-2; TRBD1, the D gene given by the table, was not confirmed from the DNA. TRBV1 is labeled a pseudogene. The length of the CDR3 is 17 residues. In nucleotides, the CDR3 is TGCACCAGCAGCCAAGAATCCCCCCCCAGCTGTGGCTATGGCTACACCTTC. Its translation is CTSSQESPPSCGYGYTF.

The sample holds a few counts of this clonotype. The V gene is TRBV24-1, the J gene TRBJ2-5; 12 nucleotides align to TRBD2. Germline CDR1 KGHDR, CDR2 SFDVKD. The V segment lost 12 bases and the J segment 4 bases; nucleotides outside the gene matches: 5. CDR3 length equals 13 residues. Here the CDR3 reads CASSGLAGETQYF. DNA of the CDR3: TGTGCCTCATCGGGACTAGCGGGAGAGACCCAGTACTTC.

The V gene is TRBV5-6, the J gene TRBJ2-7; D may match TRBD1 or TRBD2 (5 bases each). The CDR3 totals 17 residues. Germline CDR1 is SGHDT and CDR2 is YYEEEE. V was pared by 1 base and J by 5 bases, with 22 bases between. CDR3 sequence reads: CASSLTLQGEISHEQYF. CDR3 sequence (DNA): TGTGCCAGCAGCTTGACCCTCCAGGGAGAGATATCCCACGAGCAGTACTTC.

This chain uses TRBV11-2 with TRBJ2-1; perhaps TRBD2 as D (6 bases). The length of the CDR3 is 13 residues. Trimming stripped 6 bases from V and 5 bases from J, with 11 bases between. Germline CDR1 is SGHAT and CDR2 is FQNNGV. The CDR3 nucleotides read TGTGCCAGCAGGAGGGGACTTAACAATGAGCAGTTCTTC. Protein sequence: CASRRGLNNEQFF.

The V and J genes are TRBV25-1 and TRBJ1-1; tentatively, D is TRBD1 (5 bases). V lost 2 bases and J lost 6, with 16 bases in between. The CDR3 covers 15 residues. Germline CDR1 reads MGHDK; CDR2 reads SYGVNS. CDR3 protein: CASSETRVLGAEAFF. The CDR3 DNA is TGTGCCAGCAGTGAAACAAGGGTCTTAGGGGCTGAAGCTTTCTTT.

The chain has TRBV5-1 and TRBJ2-7; 7 bases agree with TRBD2. Germline lookup yields CDR1 SGHRS and CDR2 YFSETQ. V was clipped by 2 bases and J by 4 bases; unmatched bases: 18. The CDR3 totals 18 residues. CDR3 amino acids: CASSFRHVGEGLVYEQYV. In DNA, the CDR3 is TGCGCCAGCAGCTTCCGGCATGTGGGGGAGGGCCTAGTATACGAGCAGTACGTC.

The rearrangement uses TRBV12-3 or TRBV12-4 and TRBJ1-4, with TRBD1 matching 9 bases. The V gene end was trimmed by 8 bases and the J gene end by 8 bases; junction bases not matched to a gene: 6. This CDR3 is 13 amino acids long. The DNA for the CDR3 is TGTGCCAGCGGAAACAGGGGGCGGGAAAAACTGTTTTTT. Protein: CASGNRGREKLFF.

This chain links TRBV29-1 with TRBJ1-5; possible D gene TRBD1, 5 bases. Germline V gene sequence: CDR1 SQVTM, CDR2 ANQGSEA. The CDR3 has 11 residues. The V end lost 4 bases, the J end lost 4 bases, and 5 bases lay between the germline ends. This chain's CDR3 is CSVGTNQPQHF. The CDR3 DNA follows: TGCAGCGTTGGGACAAATCAGCCCCAGCATTTT.

This chain links TRBV2 with TRBJ2-5; D tentatively reads TRBD1 or TRBD2 (6 bases each). The CDR3 extends over 15 amino acids. The germline gives CDR1 SNHLY, CDR2 FYNNEI. Trimming left V 11 bases short and J 4 bases short, with 23 bases between. CDR3 loop: CAGRGGQGRGETQYF. Here the CDR3 DNA reads TGTGCCGGTAGAGGGGGGCAAGGTCGGGGAGAGACCCAGTACTTC.

The chain combines TRBV20-1 with TRBJ1-4; 8 bases fit TRBD1. This CDR3 has 14 residues. Germline trimming cut 4 bases from V and 3 bases from J; bases unmatched to any gene: 4. Germline V gene lookup returns CDR1 DFQATT and CDR2 SNEGSKA (reference sequence). CDR3 nucleotides: TGCAGTGCTACAGGGGGCGCAGCTAATGAAAAACTGTTTTTT. Translated: CSATGGAANEKLFF.

The rearrangement links TRBV23-1 to TRBJ2-7, with 7 bases aligning to TRBD1. TRBV23-1 is an ORF, and what it does is uncertain. V gave up 4 bases and J gave up 5 bases; unmatched junction bases: 14. This CDR3 comprises 16 residues. DNA for the CDR3: TGCGCCAGCAGTCCCTACAAGGACAGGTGGGTCCACGAGCAGTACGTC. Protein sequence: CASSPYKDRWVHEQYV.

The chain recombines TRBV27 with TRBJ2-7; 8 nucleotides agree with TRBD1. The CDR3 contains 15 residues. Germline V gives CDR1 MNHEY, CDR2 SMNVEV (reference sequence). Trimming cost V 5 bases and J 5 bases; bases outside gene matches: 11. The CDR3 region has the DNA TGTGCCAGCAGTCCCTCGGGGCAGGGGGCGAACGAGCAGTACGTC. Translation gives CASSPSGQGANEQYV.

J is TRBJ1-2 and V is TRBV29-1; D unresolved. The CDR3 has 14 residues. The germline gives CDR1 SQVTM, CDR2 ANQGSEA. V lost 4 bases, J lost 0 bases, and 12 bases lay in between. The CDR3 DNA reads TGCAGCGTTGTTACAATTCGAGCTAACTATGGCTACACCTTC. This gives the protein CSVVTIRANYGYTF.

The rearrangement joins TRBV20-1 to TRBJ2-1; 9 bases map to TRBD2. Germline CDR1 reads DFQATT; CDR2 reads SNEGSKA (reference sequence). The trim removed 0 bases at V and 0 bases at J, leaving 6 bases unmatched. The CDR3 length is 17 residues. CDR3 protein: CSARDSSGESSYNEQFF. CDR3 nucleotide sequence: TGCAGTGCTAGAGATTCTAGCGGGGAAAGCTCCTACAATGAGCAGTTCTTC.

This clonotype was picked up one time. This chain connects TRBV6-1 to TRBJ2-7; TRBD1 might be the D (6 bases). The CDR3 loop spans 14 amino acids. The germline V gene has CDR1 MNHNS and CDR2 SASEGT. V lost 7 bases and J lost 6, with 19 bases in between. The CDR3 region has the DNA TGTGCCAGCAAGGAAACGGGACAAGTCTCCGAGCAGTACTTC. It translates to CASKETGQVSEQYF.

The chain uses TRBV12-3 or TRBV12-4 and TRBJ1-2; D is unresolved. This CDR3 contains 13 residues. Trimming took 3 bases from V and 5 from J, leaving 10 bases between them. CDR3 loop: CASSLYDDYGYTF. CDR3 sequence (DNA): TGTGCCAGCAGTTTGTATGATGATTATGGCTACACCTTC.

This chain links TRBV18 with TRBJ2-4, with 8 bases aligning to TRBD1. Unmatched junction bases numbered 4, after V lost 3 bases and J lost 3 bases. Germline CDR1 is KGHSH and CDR2 is LQKENI. This CDR3 spans 15 amino acids. The DNA of the CDR3 is TGTGCCAGCTCACCCGGACAGGGTGACAAAAACATTCAGTACTTC. This translates into CASSPGQGDKNIQYF.

This chain joins TRBV15 and TRBJ1-3; D is unresolved. The CDR3 is made up of 16 amino acids. Germline CDR1 reads LNHNV; CDR2 reads YYDKDF (reference sequence). Trimming took off 0 bases at V and 4 bases at J, with 13 bases between the two ends. In DNA form, the CDR3 reads TGTGCCACCAGCAGAGATCGTCGGGGAATCGGAAACACCATATATTTT. Protein sequence: CATSRDRRGIGNTIYF.

The chain joins TRBV7-9 to TRBJ2-4; D perhaps matches TRBD2 (5 bases). Germline V CDR1 and CDR2: SEHNR, FQNEAQ (reference sequence). Trimming pared 2 bases from V and 9 bases from J, leaving 11 bases between. The CDR3 contains 13 residues. CDR3 amino acids: CASSLSSVAIQYF. In DNA form, the CDR3 reads TGTGCCAGCAGCTTAAGTAGCGTTGCCATTCAGTACTTC.

This chain connects TRBV10-3 to TRBJ2-3; no clear D gene. The V end lost 5 bases, the J end lost 0 bases, and 3 bases lay between the germline ends. The CDR3 sequence is 12 residues long. CDR1 is ENHRY and CDR2 is SYGVKD in the germline V gene. Here the CDR3 DNA reads TGTGCCATCAGTCTCAGCACAGATACGCAGTATTTT. This translates into CAISLSTDTQYF.

This clonotype has a single count. V usage is TRBV6-5 and J usage is TRBJ1-6, with unresolved D. Germline assignment: CDR1 MNHEY and CDR2 SVGAGI. The germline V and J ends were trimmed by 6 bases and 10 bases, with 10 bases remaining between them. This CDR3 has 12 amino acids. CDR3 DNA sequence: TGTGCCAGCAGAAGACTGGGATCACCCCTCCACTTT. Protein product: CASRRLGSPLHF.

The V and J genes are TRBV25-1 and TRBJ2-2; no clear D gene. V was trimmed by 4 bases and J by 3 bases, leaving 12 bases between them. CDR1 is MGHDK and CDR2 is SYGVNS in the germline V gene. This CDR3 has 15 residues. CDR3 residues: CASSAAPSDTGELFF. CDR3 DNA sequence: TGTGCCAGCAGTGCTGCACCATCGGACACCGGGGAGCTGTTTTTT.

The chain employs TRBV20-1 and TRBJ2-7; D is possibly TRBD1 or TRBD2 (5 bases each). The CDR3 covers 14 residues. Germline-derived CDR1 and CDR2 are DFQATT and SNEGSKA (reference sequence). Trimming removed 6 bases from V and 0 bases from J, with 15 bases in between. CDR3 in DNA: TGCAGTGCCGCCCGGGACGGCACCTCCTACGAGCAGTACTTC. The encoded protein is CSAARDGTSYEQYF.